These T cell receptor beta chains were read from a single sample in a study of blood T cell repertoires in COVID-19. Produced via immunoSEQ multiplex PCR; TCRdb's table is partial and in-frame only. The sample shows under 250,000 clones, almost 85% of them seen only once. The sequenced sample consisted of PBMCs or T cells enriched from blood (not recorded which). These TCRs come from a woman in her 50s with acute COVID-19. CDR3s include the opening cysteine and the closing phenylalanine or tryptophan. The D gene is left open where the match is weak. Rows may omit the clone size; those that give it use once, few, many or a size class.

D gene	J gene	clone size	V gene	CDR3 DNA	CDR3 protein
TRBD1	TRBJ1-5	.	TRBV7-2	TGTGCCAGCAGCGGGACAGGGTCCAATCAGCCCCAGCATTTT	CASSGTGSNQPQHF
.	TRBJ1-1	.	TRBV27	TGTGCCAGCAGTCACACGGGGGTCGTTACCAGGGAAATGAACACTGAAGCTTTCTTT	CASSHTGVVTREMNTEAFF
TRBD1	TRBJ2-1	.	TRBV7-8	TGTGCCAGCAGCCAAGGGACAGGGAGAGATTGGGTGGGGTTCTTC	CASSQGTGRDWVGFF
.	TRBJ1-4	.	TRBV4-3	TGCGCCAGCAGCCAAGTGGGCCCTAGGGGGGAAAAACTGTTTTTT	CASSQVGPRGEKLFF
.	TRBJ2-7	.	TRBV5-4	TGTGCCAGCAGCTCGAGGAGCTCCTACGAGCAGTACTTC	CASSSRSSYEQYF
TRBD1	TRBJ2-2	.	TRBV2	TGTGCCAGCCGCACAGGGGAGAGGGCCGGGGAGCTGTTTTTT	CASRTGERAGELFF
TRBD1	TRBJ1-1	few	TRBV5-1	TGCGCCAGCAGCTCGACAGGGGGTAGCACTGAAGCTTTCTTT	CASSSTGGSTEAFF
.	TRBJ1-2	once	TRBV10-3	TGTGCCATCAGTGTTGGTGGACAACCCCAAAAGAAGAACTATGGCTACACCTTC	CAISVGGQPQKKNYGYTF
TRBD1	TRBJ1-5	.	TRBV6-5	TGTGCCAGCAGTTACTCGACAGGGAGCAATCAGCCCCAGCATTTT	CASSYSTGSNQPQHF
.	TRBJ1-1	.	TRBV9	TGTGCCAGCAGCGTAGTATCGGGTCGGAACACTGAAGCTTTCTTT	CASSVVSGRNTEAFF
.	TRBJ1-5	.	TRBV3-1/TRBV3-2	TGTGCCAGCAGCCAAGAGCAGGGGAAGCCCCAGCATTTT	CASSQEQGKPQHF
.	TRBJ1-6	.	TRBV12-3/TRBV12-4	TGTGCCAGCAGTTCGAGGGTTCAATCACCCCTCCACTTT	CASSSRVQSPLHF
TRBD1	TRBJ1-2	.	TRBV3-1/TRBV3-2	TGTGCCAGCAGCGAGGGACAGGGGCATGGCTACACCTTC	CASSEGQGHGYTF
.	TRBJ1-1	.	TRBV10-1	TGCGCCAGCAGGCTACAGGTGAACACTGAAGCTTTCTTT	CASRLQVNTEAFF
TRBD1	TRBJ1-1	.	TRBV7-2	TGTGCCAGCAGCTTGACAGGGAATACTGAAGCTTTCTTT	CASSLTGNTEAFF
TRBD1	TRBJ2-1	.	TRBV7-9	TGTGCCAGCAGCCCGACAGGGGCGCACTATAACAATGAGCAGTTCTTC	CASSPTGAHYNNEQFF
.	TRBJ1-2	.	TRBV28	TGTGCCAGCAGTTTACGGACAGATGGCTACACCTTC	CASSLRTDGYTF
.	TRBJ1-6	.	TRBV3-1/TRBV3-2	TGTGCCAGCAGCCAAGATCCCGCCCCCAGGAATTCATTCCCCCACTATAATTCACCCCTCCACTTT	CASSQDPAPRNSFPHYNSPLHF
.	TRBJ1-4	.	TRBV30	TGTGCCCGTCGAGAGGGAGGTGAAAAACTGTTTTTT	CARREGGEKLFF
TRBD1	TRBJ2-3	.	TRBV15	TGTGCCACCAGCAGCCTTTGGACAGGGAGCACAGATACGCAGTATTTT	CATSSLWTGSTDTQYF
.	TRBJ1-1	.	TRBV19	TGTGCCAGTACTCCTATGATGTTAACGTCCGGGAGCACTGAAGCTTTCTTT	CASTPMMLTSGSTEAFF
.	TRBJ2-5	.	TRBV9	TGTGCCAGCAGCGTAGCGGCAGGGAATCAAGAGACCCAGTACTTC	CASSVAAGNQETQYF
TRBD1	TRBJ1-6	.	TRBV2	TGTGCCAGCAGTTTCCTGCCCCGGGACAGGGCCGGCGTGTCTAATTCACCCCTCCACTTT	CASSFLPRDRAGVSNSPLHF
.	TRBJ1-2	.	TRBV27	TGTGCCAGCAGTTTATCGCCAGCAGGGGCTAATGTTAACTATGGCTACACCTTC	CASSLSPAGANVNYGYTF